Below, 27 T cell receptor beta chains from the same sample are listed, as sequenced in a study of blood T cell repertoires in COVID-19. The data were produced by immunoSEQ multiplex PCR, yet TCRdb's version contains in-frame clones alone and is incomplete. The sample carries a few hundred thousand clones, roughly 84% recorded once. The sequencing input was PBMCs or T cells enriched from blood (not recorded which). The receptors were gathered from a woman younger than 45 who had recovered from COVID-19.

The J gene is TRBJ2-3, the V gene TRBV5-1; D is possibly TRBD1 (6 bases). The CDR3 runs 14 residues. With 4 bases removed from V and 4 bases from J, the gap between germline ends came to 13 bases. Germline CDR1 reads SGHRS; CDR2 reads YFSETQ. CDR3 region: CASSVSPGADTQYF. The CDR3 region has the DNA TGCGCCAGCAGCGTATCCCCAGGGGCAGATACGCAGTATTTT.

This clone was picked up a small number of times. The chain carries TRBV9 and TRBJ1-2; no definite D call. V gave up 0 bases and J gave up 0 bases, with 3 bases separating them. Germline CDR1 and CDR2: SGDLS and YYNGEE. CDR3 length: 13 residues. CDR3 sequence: CASSVAANYGYTF. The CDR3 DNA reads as TGTGCCAGCAGCGTAGCAGCTAACTATGGCTACACCTTC.

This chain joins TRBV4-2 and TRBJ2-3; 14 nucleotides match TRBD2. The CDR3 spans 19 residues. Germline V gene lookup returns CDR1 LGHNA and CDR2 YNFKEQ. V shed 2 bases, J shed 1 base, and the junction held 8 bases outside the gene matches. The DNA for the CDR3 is TGTGCCAGCAGCCAATACGGGACTAGCGGGGGACTAGGCACAGATACGCAGTATTTT. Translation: CASSQYGTSGGLGTDTQYF.

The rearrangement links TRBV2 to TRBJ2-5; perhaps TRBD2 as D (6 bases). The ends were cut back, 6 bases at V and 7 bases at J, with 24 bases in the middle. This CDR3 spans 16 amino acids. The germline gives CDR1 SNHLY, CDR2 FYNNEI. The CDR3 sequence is CASRPRTPNVGGTQYF. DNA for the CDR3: TGTGCCAGCAGACCCCGGACGCCTAACGTCGGGGGGACCCAGTACTTC.

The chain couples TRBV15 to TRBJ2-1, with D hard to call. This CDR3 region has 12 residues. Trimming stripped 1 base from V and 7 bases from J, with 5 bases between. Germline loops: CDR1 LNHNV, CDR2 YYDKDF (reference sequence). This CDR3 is CATSRGRNEQFF. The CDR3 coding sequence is TGTGCCACCAGCAGAGGCCGGAATGAGCAGTTCTTC.

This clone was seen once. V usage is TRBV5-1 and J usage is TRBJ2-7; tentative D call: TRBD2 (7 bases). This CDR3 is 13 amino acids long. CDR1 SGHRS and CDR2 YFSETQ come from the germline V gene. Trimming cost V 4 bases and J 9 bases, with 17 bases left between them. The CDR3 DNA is TGCGCCAGCAGCGGAGGACCGGGGGGCGGGCAGTACTTC. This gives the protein CASSGGPGGGQYF.

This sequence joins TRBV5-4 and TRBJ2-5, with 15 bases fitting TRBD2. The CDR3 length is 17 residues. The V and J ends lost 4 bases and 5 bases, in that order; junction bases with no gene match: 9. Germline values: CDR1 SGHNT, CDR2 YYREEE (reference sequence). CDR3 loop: CASSRRTSGGAVETQYF. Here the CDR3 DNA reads TGTGCCAGCAGCCGCCGGACTAGCGGGGGGGCGGTGGAGACCCAGTACTTC.

The CDR3 loop is CASSVGGPVSYEQYF. In nucleotides, the CDR3 is TGTGCCAGCAGCGTAGGAGGGCCTGTCTCCTACGAGCAGTACTTC. The chain carries TRBV9 and TRBJ2-7, with D possibly being TRBD2 (5 bases). Trimming shortened V by 0 bases and J by 0 bases, and 10 bases separated the two germline ends. CDR3 length: 15 amino acids. Germline V gives CDR1 SGDLS, CDR2 YYNGEE.

The CDR3 sequence is CASSLKPVEEKLFF. CDR3 DNA sequence: TGTGCCAGCAGCTTAAAACCGGTAGAGGAAAAACTGTTTTTT. The gene calls are TRBV5-6 and TRBJ1-4; D is undetermined. In germline, CDR1 is SGHDT, CDR2 YYEEEE. Trimming cost V 2 bases and J 8 bases, with 13 bases left between them. The CDR3 consists of 14 residues.

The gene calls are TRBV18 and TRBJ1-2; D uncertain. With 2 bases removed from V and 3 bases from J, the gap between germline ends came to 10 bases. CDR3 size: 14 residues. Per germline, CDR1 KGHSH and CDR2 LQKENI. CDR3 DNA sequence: TGTGCCAGCTCACCATCTGCGGGTCACTATGGCTACACCTTC. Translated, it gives CASSPSAGHYGYTF.

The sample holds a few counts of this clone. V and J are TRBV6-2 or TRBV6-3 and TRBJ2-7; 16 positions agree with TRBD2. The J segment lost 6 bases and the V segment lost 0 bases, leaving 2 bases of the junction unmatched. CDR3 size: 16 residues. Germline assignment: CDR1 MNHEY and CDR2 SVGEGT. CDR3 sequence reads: CASSYSGLAGGSEQYF. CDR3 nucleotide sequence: TGTGCCAGCAGTTACTCGGGACTAGCGGGAGGGAGCGAGCAGTACTTC.

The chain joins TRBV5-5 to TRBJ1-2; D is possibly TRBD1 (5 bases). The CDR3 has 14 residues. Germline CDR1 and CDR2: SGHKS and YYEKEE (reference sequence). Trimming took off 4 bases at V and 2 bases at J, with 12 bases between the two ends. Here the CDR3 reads CASSPGTSNYGYTF. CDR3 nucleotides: TGTGCCAGCAGCCCTGGGACTTCCAACTATGGCTACACCTTC.

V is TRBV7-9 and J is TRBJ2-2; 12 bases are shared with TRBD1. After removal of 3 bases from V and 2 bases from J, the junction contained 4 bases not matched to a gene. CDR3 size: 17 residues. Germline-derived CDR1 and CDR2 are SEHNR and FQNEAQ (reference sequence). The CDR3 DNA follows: TGTGCCAGCAGCTTTACCGGGACAGGGGGCAACACCGGGGAGCTGTTTTTT. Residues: CASSFTGTGGNTGELFF.

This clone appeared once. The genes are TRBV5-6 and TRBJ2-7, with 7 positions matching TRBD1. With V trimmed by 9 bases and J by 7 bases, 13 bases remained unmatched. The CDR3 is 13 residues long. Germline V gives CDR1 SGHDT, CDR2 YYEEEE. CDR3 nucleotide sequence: TGTGCCACTCAGGGACAGATGAGTTATGAGCAGTACTTC. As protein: CATQGQMSYEQYF. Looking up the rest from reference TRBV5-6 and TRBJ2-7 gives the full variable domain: DAGVTQSPTHLIKTRGQQVTLRCSPKSGHDTVSWYQQALGQGPQFIFQYYEEEERQRGNFPDRFSGHQFPNYSSELNVNALLLGDSALYLCATQGQMSYEQYFGPGTRLTVT.

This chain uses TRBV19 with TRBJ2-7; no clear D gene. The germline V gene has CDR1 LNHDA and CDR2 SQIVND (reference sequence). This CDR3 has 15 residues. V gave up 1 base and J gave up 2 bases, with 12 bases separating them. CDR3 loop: CASSIVGQPTYEQYF. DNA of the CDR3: TGTGCCAGTAGTATAGTTGGGCAACCGACCTACGAGCAGTACTTC.

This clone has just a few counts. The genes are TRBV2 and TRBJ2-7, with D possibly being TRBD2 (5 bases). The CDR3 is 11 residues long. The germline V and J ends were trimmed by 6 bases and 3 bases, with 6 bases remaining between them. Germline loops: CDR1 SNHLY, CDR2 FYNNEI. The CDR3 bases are TGTGCCAGCAGCGGGGTCTACGAGCAGTACTTC. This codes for CASSGVYEQYF.

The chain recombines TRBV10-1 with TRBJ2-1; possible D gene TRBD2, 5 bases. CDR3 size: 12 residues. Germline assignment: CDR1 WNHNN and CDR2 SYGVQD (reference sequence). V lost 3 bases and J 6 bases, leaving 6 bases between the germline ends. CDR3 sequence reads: CASSEEGNEQFF. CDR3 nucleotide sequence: TGCGCCAGCAGTGAAGAGGGCAATGAGCAGTTCTTC.

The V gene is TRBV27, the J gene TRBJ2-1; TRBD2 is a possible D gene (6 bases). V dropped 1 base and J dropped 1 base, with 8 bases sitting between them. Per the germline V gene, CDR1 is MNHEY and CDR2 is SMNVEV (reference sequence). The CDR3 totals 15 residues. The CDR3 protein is CASSLWSGSYNEQFF. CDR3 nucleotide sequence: TGTGCCAGCAGTTTATGGAGCGGGTCCTACAATGAGCAGTTCTTC.

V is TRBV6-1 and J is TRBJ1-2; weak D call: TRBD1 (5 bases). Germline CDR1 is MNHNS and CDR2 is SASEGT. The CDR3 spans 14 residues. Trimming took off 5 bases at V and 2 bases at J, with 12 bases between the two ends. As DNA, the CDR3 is TGTGCCAGCAGTCAAACGGGGGTAAACTATGGCTACACCTTC. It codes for CASSQTGVNYGYTF.

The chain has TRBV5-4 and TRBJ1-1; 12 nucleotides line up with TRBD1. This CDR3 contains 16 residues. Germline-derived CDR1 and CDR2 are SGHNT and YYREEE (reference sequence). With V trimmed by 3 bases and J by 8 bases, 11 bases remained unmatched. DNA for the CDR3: TGTGCCAGCAGCTCGTCGGCCGTGGGGACAGGGGGCGAAGCTTTCTTT. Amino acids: CASSSSAVGTGGEAFF.

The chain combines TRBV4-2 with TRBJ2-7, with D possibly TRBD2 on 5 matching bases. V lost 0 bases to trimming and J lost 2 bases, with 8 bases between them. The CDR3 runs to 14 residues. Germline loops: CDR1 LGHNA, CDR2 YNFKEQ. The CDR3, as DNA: TGTGCCAGCAGCCAAGATCCGCGGGCCTACGAGCAGTACTTC. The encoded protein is CASSQDPRAYEQYF.

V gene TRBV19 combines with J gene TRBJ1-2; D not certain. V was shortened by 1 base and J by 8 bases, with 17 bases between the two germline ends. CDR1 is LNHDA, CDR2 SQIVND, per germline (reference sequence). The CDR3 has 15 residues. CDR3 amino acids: CASSIVDSRVRGYTF. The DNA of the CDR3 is TGTGCCAGTAGTATAGTAGATTCCCGTGTTCGGGGCTACACCTTC.

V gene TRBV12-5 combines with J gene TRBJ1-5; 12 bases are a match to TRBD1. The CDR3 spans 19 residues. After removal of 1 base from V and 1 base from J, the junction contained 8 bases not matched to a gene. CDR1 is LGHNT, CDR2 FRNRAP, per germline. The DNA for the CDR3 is TGTGCTAGTGGTTTGGAGCCGGGGACAGGGGGCGCGAGCAATCAGCCCCAGCATTTT. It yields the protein CASGLEPGTGGASNQPQHF.

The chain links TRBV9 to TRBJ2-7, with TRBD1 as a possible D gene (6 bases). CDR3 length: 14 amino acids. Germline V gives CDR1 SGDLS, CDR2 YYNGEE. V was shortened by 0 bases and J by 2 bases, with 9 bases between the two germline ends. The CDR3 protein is CASSVDRDPYEQYF. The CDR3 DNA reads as TGTGCCAGCAGCGTAGACAGGGATCCCTACGAGCAGTACTTC.

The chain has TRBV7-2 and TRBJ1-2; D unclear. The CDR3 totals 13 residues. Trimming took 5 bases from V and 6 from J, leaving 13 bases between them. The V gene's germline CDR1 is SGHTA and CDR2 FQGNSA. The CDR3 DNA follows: TGTGCCAGCAGCCCGCGGGGAGGAGATGGCTACACCTTC. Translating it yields CASSPRGGDGYTF.

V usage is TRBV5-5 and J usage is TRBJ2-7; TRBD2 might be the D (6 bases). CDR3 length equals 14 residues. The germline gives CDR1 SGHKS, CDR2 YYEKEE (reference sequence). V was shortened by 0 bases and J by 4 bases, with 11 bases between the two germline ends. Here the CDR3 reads CASSLAEGWYEQYF. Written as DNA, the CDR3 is TGTGCCAGCAGCTTGGCGGAGGGTTGGTACGAGCAGTACTTC.

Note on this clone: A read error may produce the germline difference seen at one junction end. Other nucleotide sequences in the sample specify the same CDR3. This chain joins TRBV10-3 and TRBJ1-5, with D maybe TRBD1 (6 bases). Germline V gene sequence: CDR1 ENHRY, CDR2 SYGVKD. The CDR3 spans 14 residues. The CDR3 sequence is CAIRDHGQNQPQHF. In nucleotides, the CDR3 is TGTGCCATCAGGGACCACGGACAGAATCAGCCTCAGCATTTT.